This T cell receptor (beta chain) was observed in a study of beta chain features in type 1 diabetes. About the study: The study examined about 100 million sorted cells across all samples.

The study, taken as a whole, reports: The naive, central memory and Treg TCRB repertoires of patients appeared to be more similar to one another than those of healthy donors.

Per donor, one heparinised blood draw averaged about 110 mL. The authors sorted CD4+ naive, central memory, regulatory and stem cell-like memory cells via CD45RO/CCR7/CD25/CD127/CD95/CD27. Expressed TCRB transcripts were sequenced because the entire RNA isolate underwent reverse transcription. Repertoires were generated with immunoSEQ multiplex PCR, while TCRdb's copy carries only in-frame clones and drops some. The repertoire includes 970,000 or so clones, under 20% of them detected once, and 0.02% to 0.025% sits in the top ten. There are a few counts of this clone. The antigen remains unidentified. The germline V gene has CDR1 LGHNA and CDR2 YSLEER. The CDR3 length is 15 residues. Germline trimming cut 3 bases from V and 3 bases from J; bases unmatched to any gene: 4.

V gene TRBV4-3 combines with J gene TRBJ2-7; TRBD2 agrees at 11 bases. This sequence originates from a woman aged 18 to 35 in good health. Sequenced: naive CD4+ T cells from blood. CDR3 bases: TGCGCCAGCAGCCAGCTAGCGGGAGGCGTCTACGAGCAGTACTTC. Its translation is CASSQLAGGVYEQYF.